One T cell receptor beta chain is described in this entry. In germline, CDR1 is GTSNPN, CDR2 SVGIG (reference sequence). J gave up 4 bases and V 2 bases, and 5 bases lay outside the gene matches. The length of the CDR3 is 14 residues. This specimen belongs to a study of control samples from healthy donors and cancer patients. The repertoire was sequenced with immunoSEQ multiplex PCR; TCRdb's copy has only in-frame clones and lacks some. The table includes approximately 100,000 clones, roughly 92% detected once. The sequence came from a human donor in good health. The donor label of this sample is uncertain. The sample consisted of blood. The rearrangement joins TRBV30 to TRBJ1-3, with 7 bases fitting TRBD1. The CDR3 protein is CAWSLGGAGNTIYF. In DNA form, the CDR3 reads TGTGCCTGGAGTTTAGGGGGCGCCGGAAACACCATATATTTT.